The 27 T cell receptor beta chains listed next were all sequenced from one sample in a study of T cell responses to AZD1222 COVID-19 vaccine. Assay: immunoSEQ multiplex PCR; the TCRdb copy retains only in-frame clones and omits some. The sample consists of 91,000 or so clones, roughly 90% of them appearing once. Specimen: peripheral blood, collected 28 days after the second AZD1222 dose. The source is an adult who received the AZD1222 COVID-19 vaccine.

The genes are TRBV28 and TRBJ1-3; no clear D. CDR3 size: 13 residues. Germline CDR1 reads MDHEN; CDR2 reads SYDVKM. With 5 bases removed from V and 7 bases from J, the gap between germline ends came to 12 bases. The CDR3 reads CASSQPHENTIYF. The CDR3 DNA follows: TGTGCCAGCAGTCAGCCCCATGAGAACACCATATATTTT.

This chain links TRBV19 with TRBJ1-2; 7 bases match TRBD1. J lost 1 base, V lost 11 bases, and 16 bases had no gene match. The CDR3 sequence is 16 residues long. The germline gives CDR1 LNHDA, CDR2 SQIVND (reference sequence). CDR3 bases: TGTGCCCACGACCCCCAACAGGGGATTGTTAACTATGGCTACACCTTC. Translated, it gives CAHDPQQGIVNYGYTF.

V is TRBV12-3 or TRBV12-4 and J is TRBJ1-2; no definite D call. V was trimmed by 6 bases and J by 6 bases, leaving 8 bases between them. The CDR3 sequence is 11 residues long. CDR3 sequence reads: CASSSSNGYTF. CDR3 nucleotide sequence: TGTGCCAGCAGCTCCTCGAATGGCTACACCTTC.

This clone showed up just once. The rearrangement joins TRBV11-2 to TRBJ2-7; 7 nucleotides line up with TRBD1. The trim removed 5 bases at V and 4 bases at J, leaving 5 bases unmatched. Germline V gene lookup returns CDR1 SGHAT and CDR2 FQNNGV. This CDR3 region has 13 residues. The CDR3 loop is CASSNVRGYEQYF. The CDR3 DNA reads as TGTGCCAGCAGCAATGTCAGGGGGTACGAGCAGTACTTC.

The chain joins TRBV6-1 to TRBJ1-2; tentative D call: TRBD1 (5 bases). With 1 base removed from V and 12 bases from J, the gap between germline ends came to 15 bases. The length of the CDR3 is 13 residues. Germline V gives CDR1 MNHNS, CDR2 SASEGT. The CDR3 nucleotides read TGTGCCAGCAGTGAAGGTGGGGGATACCTCCACACCTTC. Protein: CASSEGGGYLHTF.

Written as DNA, the CDR3 is TGTGCCAGCAGCTTAGAAGGGGGTACTGAAGCTTTCTTT. This codes for CASSLEGGTEAFF. The rearrangement joins TRBV11-3 to TRBJ1-1; weak D call: TRBD1 (6 bases). There are 13 residues in the CDR3. The germline V gene has CDR1 SGHNT and CDR2 YENEEA. V gave up 0 bases and J gave up 5 bases, with 7 bases separating them.

The chain joins TRBV6-2 or TRBV6-3 to TRBJ1-5; D is unclear. Trimming took 5 bases from V and 2 from J, leaving 10 bases between them. Per germline, CDR1 MNHEY and CDR2 SVGEGT. This CDR3 comprises 14 residues. CDR3 sequence reads: CASSRTTGNQPQHF. The CDR3, as DNA: TGTGCCAGCAGTAGGACCACTGGCAATCAGCCCCAGCATTTT.

The count of this clone is one. This chain links TRBV6-2 or TRBV6-3 with TRBJ2-1; D is unresolved. This CDR3 comprises 14 residues. Trimming took off 0 bases at V and 4 bases at J, with 7 bases between the two ends. The V gene's germline CDR1 is MNHEY and CDR2 SVGEGT. The DNA for the CDR3 is TGTGCCAGCAGTTACTCGTCGCGATACAATGAGCAGTTCTTC. Translation gives CASSYSSRYNEQFF.

The V call is TRBV11-2, the J call TRBJ1-1; 9 positions match TRBD1. There are 15 residues in the CDR3. CDR1 SGHAT and CDR2 FQNNGV come from the germline V gene. The junction had 8 bases not matched to a gene; V was cut back by 5 bases and J by 4 bases. The CDR3 coding sequence is TGTGCCAGCAGCGCTACAGGGGGCTTGGGCACTGAAGCTTTCTTT. Translating it yields CASSATGGLGTEAFF.

The rearrangement links TRBV6-1 to TRBJ2-1; D call uncertain. The germline V gene encodes CDR1 MNHNS and CDR2 SASEGT. This CDR3 comprises 12 residues. Trimming removed 2 bases from V and 15 bases from J, with 14 bases in between. The CDR3 DNA reads TGTGCCAGCAGTGAACTTCTCCAGCAACCGTTCTTC. As protein: CASSELLQQPFF.

The CDR3 DNA reads as TGTGCCACCAGCAGAGCCTGGACAGGGTCTCAGCCCCAGCATTTT. It yields the protein CATSRAWTGSQPQHF. The V gene is TRBV15, the J gene TRBJ1-5; 8 bases line up with TRBD1. Germline CDR1 reads LNHNV; CDR2 reads YYDKDF (reference sequence). The CDR3 sequence is 15 residues long. V gave up 1 base and J gave up 6 bases; unmatched junction bases: 5.

The chain is built from TRBV18 and TRBJ1-1; D unclear. The V end lost 3 bases, the J end lost 1 base, and 6 bases lay between the germline ends. The germline V gene has CDR1 KGHSH and CDR2 LQKENI. There are 13 residues in the CDR3. DNA for the CDR3: TGTGCCAGCTCACCGGTACAGAACACTGAAGCTTTCTTT. Protein sequence: CASSPVQNTEAFF.

By sample share, this clone is medium-sized. The CDR3 DNA reads TGCGCCAGCAGCCAAGAGATAGTGACAGGGGTGGACGAGCAGTACTTC. Its translation is CASSQEIVTGVDEQYF. J is TRBJ2-7 and V is TRBV4-3; 8 bases are shared with TRBD1. The CDR3 totals 16 residues. Germline V lookup: CDR1 LGHNA, CDR2 YSLEER. Trimming removed 0 bases from V and 5 bases from J; junction bases left unmatched: 9.

V gene TRBV7-8 combines with J gene TRBJ1-5; weak D call: TRBD1 (6 bases). CDR1 is SGHVS, CDR2 FQNEAQ, per germline. V lost 5 bases and J lost 7, with 9 bases in between. The CDR3 loop spans 12 amino acids. The CDR3 is CASSPGQQPQHF. The CDR3 coding sequence is TGTGCCAGCAGCCCAGGACAGCAGCCCCAGCATTTT.

V and J are TRBV7-9 and TRBJ1-6; 8 nucleotides line up with TRBD1. Germline loops: CDR1 SEHNR, CDR2 FQNEAQ (reference sequence). CDR3 length equals 15 residues. The V gene end was trimmed by 7 bases and the J gene end by 9 bases; junction bases not matched to a gene: 11. CDR3 coding DNA: TGTGCCAGCACAACAAATCGGGACAGGCTTTCACCCCTCCACTTT. Its translation: CASTTNRDRLSPLHF.

The chain uses TRBV27 and TRBJ2-7; D is unresolved. Deletions cut 4 bases from V and 4 bases from J, with 17 bases between. The CDR3 extends over 15 amino acids. CDR1 is MNHEY and CDR2 is SMNVEV in the germline V gene (reference sequence). This CDR3 reads CASSYRRPEMYEQYF. In nucleotides, the CDR3 is TGTGCCAGCAGTTATCGCAGGCCGGAGATGTACGAGCAGTACTTC.

The chain has TRBV4-1 and TRBJ1-6; D call uncertain. The V and J ends lost 0 bases and 2 bases respectively, with 11 bases between them. The CDR3 consists of 17 residues. Germline CDR1 and CDR2: MGHRA and YSYEKL. CDR3 in amino acids: CASSQDIQTTYNSPLHF. CDR3 DNA: TGCGCCAGCAGCCAAGATATTCAGACAACCTATAATTCACCCCTCCACTTT.

The chain carries TRBV6-5 and TRBJ2-3; tentatively, D is TRBD1 (6 bases). Deletions cut 5 bases from V and 6 bases from J, with 15 bases between. Germline V gives CDR1 MNHEY, CDR2 SVGAGI. The CDR3 length is 14 residues. CDR3 sequence reads: CASSPRGRGDTQYF. DNA of the CDR3: TGTGCCAGCAGTCCCAGGGGACGTGGGGATACGCAGTATTTT.

This clone was detected only a few times. The V call is TRBV19, the J call TRBJ1-5; 7 bases line up with TRBD1. CDR3 length: 15 amino acids. Germline values: CDR1 LNHDA, CDR2 SQIVND (reference sequence). V gave up 5 bases and J gave up 4 bases; unmatched junction bases: 8. The CDR3 coding sequence is TGTGCCAGTAGTTACCTACAGGGGCAAAATCAGCCCCAGCATTTT. Its protein is CASSYLQGQNQPQHF. The full variable domain, its missing parts supplied by reference TRBV19 and TRBJ1-5, is DGGITQSPKYLFRKEGQNVTLSCEQNLNHDAMYWYRQDPGQGLRLIYYSQIVNDFQKGDIAEGYSVSREKKESFPLTVTSAQKNPTAFYLCASSYLQGQNQPQHFGDGTRLSIL.

The chain joins TRBV9 to TRBJ1-1, with a weak D call TRBD1 (6 bases). The CDR3 sequence is 15 residues long. Trimming cost V 0 bases and J 5 bases, with 14 bases left between them. Germline V gives CDR1 SGDLS, CDR2 YYNGEE. CDR3 in amino acids: CASSVDTGRGTEAFF. The CDR3 bases are TGTGCCAGCAGCGTAGATACAGGGAGGGGTACTGAAGCTTTCTTT.

The chain couples TRBV7-2 to TRBJ2-7; D is unclear. Germline CDR1 is SGHTA and CDR2 is FQGNSA. Trimming took off 5 bases at V and 2 bases at J, with 7 bases between the two ends. The CDR3 has 12 residues. For the CDR3, the DNA is TGTGCCAGCAGCCCCCGAACCTACGAGCAGTACTTC. As protein: CASSPRTYEQYF.

The chain combines TRBV4-1 with TRBJ1-2, with 9 positions matching TRBD1. V trimming: 4 bases; J trimming: 3 bases; junction bases outside the gene matches: 6. Germline V gives CDR1 MGHRA, CDR2 YSYEKL. The CDR3 has 15 residues. The CDR3 nucleotides are TGCGCCAGCAGCCCCCGGACAGGGGTGCACTATGGCTACACCTTC. This sequence encodes CASSPRTGVHYGYTF.

This clone was picked up a small number of times. V is TRBV28 and J is TRBJ1-6, with D perhaps TRBD1 (6 bases). The CDR3 is 16 residues long. Trimming pared 5 bases from V and 6 bases from J, leaving 17 bases between. CDR1 MDHEN and CDR2 SYDVKM come from the germline V gene. CDR3 amino acids: CASSIPGEALNSPLHF. In DNA form, the CDR3 reads TGTGCCAGCAGTATCCCAGGGGAGGCCCTTAATTCACCCCTCCACTTT. Looking up the rest from reference TRBV28 and TRBJ1-6 gives the full variable domain: DVKVTQSSRYLVKRTGEKVFLECVQDMDHENMFWYRQDPGLGLRLIYFSYDVKMKEKGDIPEGYSVSREKKERFSLILESASTNQTSMYLCASSIPGEALNSPLHFGNGTRLTVT.

CDR3: CASSLGLWAGGYTF. CDR3 nucleotide sequence: TGTGCCAGCAGCCTGGGACTGTGGGCCGGAGGCTACACCTTC. The chain has TRBV6-5 and TRBJ1-2; D may be TRBD1 (5 bases). With 6 bases removed from V and 8 bases from J, the gap between germline ends came to 19 bases. Per the germline V gene, CDR1 is MNHEY and CDR2 is SVGAGI. This CDR3 contains 14 residues.

This rearrangement joins TRBV7-6 to TRBJ1-2; 8 positions agree with TRBD1. V lost 2 bases and J lost 6; bases outside the gene matches: 11. In germline, CDR1 is SGHVS, CDR2 FNYEAQ. The CDR3 consists of 16 residues. The CDR3 nucleotides read TGTGCCAGCAGCTTAATGGGCCAGGGGGCGATCGATGGCTACACCTTC. This encodes CASSLMGQGAIDGYTF.

J is TRBJ2-6 and V is TRBV19; 7 nucleotides line up with TRBD1. Germline CDR1 and CDR2: LNHDA and SQIVND (reference sequence). Trimming took 5 bases from V and 0 from J; bases not matched to a gene: 7. This CDR3 spans 17 amino acids. CDR3 DNA: TGTGCCAGTAGTCCGGACAGGTTCATCTCTGGGGCCAACGTCCTGACTTTC. It is translated as CASSPDRFISGANVLTF.

The chain couples TRBV18 to TRBJ1-5; unclear D gene. The CDR3 totals 13 residues. In germline, CDR1 is KGHSH, CDR2 LQKENI. Deletions cut 2 bases from V and 7 bases from J, with 9 bases between. Here the CDR3 reads CASSPGRGQPQHF. In DNA, the CDR3 is TGTGCCAGCTCACCAGGGAGAGGCCAGCCCCAGCATTTT.